This passage covers 28 T cell receptor beta chains from one sample sequenced in a study of T cells in Graves' hyperthyroidism and ophthalmopathy. TCR beta CDR3 sequences were amplified from RNA transcripts. During a first-round RT-PCR of the TCR CDR3, the HTBI primer set was used. Each CDR3 protein gets one entry after TCRdb re-called the multiplex PCR reads with MiXCR. The table shows around 620,000 distinct CDR3 sequences, with approximately 44% occurring only once. The sequencing sample was made of peripheral blood or thyroid tissue (not recorded which). These receptor sequences come from an adult woman with Graves' disease, either hyperthyroidism or ophthalmopathy (not recorded which).

Comment on this clonotype: This may arise from a read error, as a much more abundant clone is one base away. The CDR3 loop reads CASSDSSTYEHYF. The CDR3 nucleotides read TGTGCCAGCAGTGACTCCTCCACCTACGAGCACTACTTC. The chain joins TRBV12-3 or TRBV12-4 to TRBJ2-7; D call uncertain. The CDR3 totals 13 residues.

The chain links TRBV24-1 to TRBJ1-2; no clear D gene. Trimming pared 6 bases from V and 3 bases from J, leaving 10 bases between. Germline CDR1 and CDR2: KGHDR and SFDVKD. The CDR3 has 13 residues. The CDR3 is CATSTDTHYGYTF. CDR3 bases: TGTGCCACCAGTACCGACACCCACTATGGCTACACCTTC.

J is TRBJ2-1 and V is TRBV5-1; TRBD1 matches at 9 bases. V lost 0 bases, J lost 9 bases, and 4 bases stayed unmatched. Germline values: CDR1 SGHRS, CDR2 YFSETQ. This CDR3 spans 14 amino acids. In DNA form, the CDR3 reads TGCGCCAGCAGCTTGGACGGGACAGGGCTTGAGCAGTTCTTC. Amino acid sequence: CASSLDGTGLEQFF. The entire variable domain, with the rest obtained from reference TRBV5-1 and TRBJ2-1, is as follows: KAGVTQTPRYLIKTRGQQVTLSCSPISGHRSVSWYQQTPGQGLQFLFEYFSETQRNKGNFPGRFSGRQFSNSRSEMNVSTLELGDSALYLCASSLDGTGLEQFFGPGTRLTVL.

This clonotype was seen ten or more times. The chain carries TRBV15 and TRBJ1-5; D unresolved. Germline CDR1 is LNHNV and CDR2 is YYDKDF (reference sequence). The CDR3 covers 16 residues. V was trimmed by 3 bases and J by 2 bases, leaving 14 bases between them. CDR3 sequence: CATSSRRGLGNQPQHF. The CDR3 coding sequence is TGTGCCACCAGCAGCCGCCGTGGGCTTGGCAATCAGCCCCAGCATTTT.

This clonotype was observed many times. The chain uses TRBV12-3 or TRBV12-4 and TRBJ2-5, with D tentatively TRBD2 (6 bases). The CDR3 has 14 residues. V lost 5 bases to trimming and J lost 6 bases, with 16 bases between them. DNA for the CDR3: TGTGCCAGCAGTGCGGTCGGGGGTACGAAGACCCAGTACTTC. This codes for CASSAVGGTKTQYF.

This chain connects TRBV7-9 to TRBJ2-2; D unresolved. The germline V gene has CDR1 SEHNR and CDR2 FQNEAQ (reference sequence). CDR3 length equals 13 residues. V was pared by 6 bases and J by 5 bases, with 10 bases between. The CDR3 coding sequence is TGTGCCAGCAGGATGGGTGGAACCGGGGAGCTGTTTTTT. It yields the protein CASRMGGTGELFF.

The sample holds many counts of this clonotype. The chain joins TRBV10-2 to TRBJ2-2, with 11 bases that match TRBD1. The V and J ends lost 4 bases and 6 bases, in that order; junction bases with no gene match: 4. The length of the CDR3 is 15 residues. Looked up from germline, CDR1 is WSHSY and CDR2 is SAAADI. The CDR3 DNA sequence: TGCGCCAGCAGTGGGCCGGGACAGGGGGCCGGGGAGCTGTTTTTT. This sequence encodes CASSGPGQGAGELFF.

The chain combines TRBV29-1 with TRBJ1-5; 8 positions match TRBD1. From germline, CDR1 is SQVTM and CDR2 ANQGSEA. The CDR3 spans 8 residues. The CDR3 region is CGTGPQHF. As DNA, the CDR3 is TGCGGGACAGGGCCCCAGCATTTT.

Many counts were recorded for this clonotype. This rearrangement joins TRBV3-1 to TRBJ1-2; D gene uncertain. Germline values: CDR1 LGHDT, CDR2 YNNKEL (reference sequence). The CDR3 covers 12 residues. V lost 0 bases and J 7 bases, leaving 6 bases between the germline ends. The CDR3 here is CASSQDLCGYTF. The CDR3 DNA follows: TGTGCCAGCAGCCAAGATCTATGTGGCTACACCTTC.

V usage is TRBV20-1 and J usage is TRBJ1-6; tentatively, D is TRBD1 (5 bases). The CDR3 is made up of 14 amino acids. Germline CDR1 reads DFQATT; CDR2 reads SNEGSKA (reference sequence). V lost 2 bases and J lost 7, with 12 bases in between. As DNA, the CDR3 is TGCAGTGCTAGACGGGGGAATTTCAATTCACCCCTCCACTTT. As protein: CSARRGNFNSPLHF.

This clonotype was counted ten times or more. The rearrangement joins TRBV20-1 to TRBJ2-7; the D gene is possibly TRBD1 (6 bases). The length of the CDR3 is 16 residues. Germline lookup yields CDR1 DFQATT and CDR2 SNEGSKA (reference sequence). Trimming left V 2 bases short and J 0 bases short, with 17 bases between. The CDR3: CSARTRGTGTSYEQYF. CDR3 bases: TGCAGTGCTAGAACAAGAGGAACAGGGACCTCCTACGAGCAGTACTTC.

This clonotype was observed many times. CDR3 sequence reads: CSAGVIGRDTEAFF. DNA for the CDR3: TGCAGTGCTGGGGTGATAGGGAGGGACACTGAAGCTTTCTTT. The rearrangement links TRBV20-1 to TRBJ1-1; D unresolved. The CDR3 loop spans 14 amino acids. V lost 5 bases and J 3 bases, leaving 16 bases between the germline ends. Germline-derived CDR1 and CDR2 are DFQATT and SNEGSKA (reference sequence).

As concerns this clonotype: A much larger clone sits a single nucleotide away, making a read error possible. The chain employs TRBV6-6 and TRBJ1-1; possible D gene TRBD1, 5 bases. V gave up 8 bases and J gave up 5 bases, with 21 bases separating them. This CDR3 spans 15 amino acids. The germline V gene encodes CDR1 MNHNY and CDR2 SVGAGI (reference sequence). In DNA form, the CDR3 reads TGTGCCAGCCACGAAAGGACATGGGGCAGAACTGAAGCTTTCTTT. Protein: CASHERTWGRTEAFF.

The rearrangement joins TRBV20-1 to TRBJ2-5; the D gene is possibly TRBD1 (5 bases). The CDR3 consists of 12 residues. Trimming removed 6 bases from V and 9 bases from J, with 17 bases in between. CDR1 and CDR2 from the germline V gene are DFQATT and SNEGSKA (reference sequence). The chain's CDR3 is CSARQRERAQYF. DNA for the CDR3: TGCAGTGCAAGACAGCGCGAAAGGGCCCAGTACTTC.

V and J are TRBV5-5 and TRBJ2-2; D is uncertain. The V gene lost 3 bases and the J gene lost 7 bases, with 7 bases spanning the gap. The CDR3 loop spans 12 amino acids. From germline, CDR1 is SGHKS and CDR2 YYEKEE (reference sequence). The CDR3 reads CASSYLNGELFF. The CDR3 DNA sequence: TGTGCCAGCAGCTACCTCAACGGGGAGCTGTTTTTT.

Remarks on this clonotype: One junction end disagrees with the germline gene, perhaps due to a read error. The rearrangement joins TRBV5-1 to TRBJ2-6; D is unresolved. The CDR3 is 13 amino acids. Germline V gene data show CDR1 as SGHRS and CDR2 as YFSETQ. The CDR3 spells CASSLFGGDTEAF. The CDR3 DNA reads as TGCGCCAGCAGCTTGTTTGGCGGAGACACTGAAGCTTTC.

This chain links TRBV7-2 with TRBJ2-2, with 15 bases fitting TRBD2. Trimming took 5 bases from V and 2 from J; bases not matched to a gene: 6. CDR1 is SGHTA and CDR2 is FQGNSA in the germline V gene. This CDR3 comprises 18 residues. The CDR3 region has the DNA TGTGCCAGCAGCAGACCGGGACTAGCGGGAGGAAACACCGGGGAGCTGTTTTTT. Amino acid sequence: CASSRPGLAGGNTGELFF. Based on the CDR3 plus reference TRBV7-2 and TRBJ2-2, the full variable domain is GAGVSQSPSNKVTEKGKDVELRCDPISGHTALYWYRQSLGQGLEFLIYFQGNSAPDKSGLPSDRFSAERTGGSVSTLTIQRTQQEDSAVYLCASSRPGLAGGNTGELFFGEGSRLTVL.

With respect to this clonotype: Given the absence of the conserved phenylalanine or tryptophan at the CDR3 end, a read error is likely. The DNA is left out, because the CDR3 cannot be placed on it with certainty; the CDR3 is given as TCRdb lists it. The CDR3 loop is CASSYAGTGFQL. The chain employs TRBV2 and TRBJ1-6; TRBD1 is taken as the D call from the table, unchecked against the DNA. The length of the CDR3 is 12 amino acids, counting both ends. CDR1 is SNHLY, CDR2 FYNNEI, per germline.

The chain joins TRBV20-1 to TRBJ2-7; 7 nucleotides line up with TRBD2. The J segment lost 4 bases and the V segment lost 3 bases, leaving 6 bases of the junction unmatched. Looked up from germline, CDR1 is DFQATT and CDR2 is SNEGSKA (reference sequence). CDR3 length equals 13 residues. The CDR3 is CSASPGRGYEQYF. CDR3 in DNA: TGCAGTGCTAGCCCAGGGAGGGGTTACGAGCAGTACTTC.

The rearrangement uses TRBV7-6 and TRBJ1-2; D might be TRBD1 (5 bases). Germline-derived CDR1 and CDR2 are SGHVS and FNYEAQ. Trimming removed 4 bases from V and 1 base from J, with 13 bases in between. This CDR3 region has 15 residues. This chain's CDR3 is CASSYPGGDNYGYTF. In DNA form, the CDR3 reads TGTGCCAGCAGCTACCCGGGGGGGGATAACTATGGCTACACCTTC.

The chain combines TRBV7-9 with TRBJ1-4, with TRBD1 as a possible D gene (5 bases). The germline gives CDR1 SEHNR, CDR2 FQNEAQ (reference sequence). The CDR3 has 16 residues. Trimming took 7 bases from V and 6 from J, leaving 21 bases between them. The DNA of the CDR3 is TGTGCCAGCAATCTAGGGAGGGGTCCCCGGCATGAAAAACTGTTTTTT. This translates into CASNLGRGPRHEKLFF.

This clonotype was counted ten times or more. The CDR3, as DNA: TGCAGCGTTGAAAGGCAGGGGCCCCACGAGCAGTACTTC. Protein: CSVERQGPHEQYF. The chain couples TRBV29-1 to TRBJ2-7, with TRBD1 as a possible D gene (6 bases). The CDR3 spans 13 residues. The germline V gene has CDR1 SQVTM and CDR2 ANQGSEA. V was trimmed by 2 bases and J by 5 bases, leaving 13 bases between them.

The CDR3 region is CASSSGLVGETQYF. In DNA, the CDR3 is TGTGCCAGCAGCTCGGGACTAGTGGGGGAGACCCAGTACTTC. V is TRBV7-2 and J is TRBJ2-5, with TRBD2 matching 8 bases. The ends lost 4 bases at V and 5 bases at J; junction bases unmatched: 6. Germline-derived CDR1 and CDR2 are SGHTA and FQGNSA. This CDR3 comprises 14 residues. Filled out from reference TRBV7-2 and TRBJ2-5, the complete variable domain reads GAGVSQSPSNKVTEKGKDVELRCDPISGHTALYWYRQSLGQGLEFLIYFQGNSAPDKSGLPSDRFSAERTGGSVSTLTIQRTQQEDSAVYLCASSSGLVGETQYFGPGTRLLVL.

The J gene is TRBJ1-4, the V gene TRBV7-2, with a possible D match to TRBD1 (6 bases). Trimming removed 1 base at V and 7 bases at J, with 16 bases between. This CDR3 region has 16 residues. Germline lookup yields CDR1 SGHTA and CDR2 FQGNSA. The CDR3 DNA follows: TGTGCCAGCAGCTTAGGACGAAAGGAGGGGGGTGAAAAACTGTTTTTT. Its protein is CASSLGRKEGGEKLFF.

This clonotype was observed at least ten times. The chain recombines TRBV19 with TRBJ2-7, with no clear D. Between the trimmed V and J ends, which lost 7 bases and 4 bases, there was a span of 17 bases. The CDR3 extends over 14 amino acids. Germline assignment: CDR1 LNHDA and CDR2 SQIVND (reference sequence). This CDR3 reads CASMGRFKEYEQYF. CDR3 bases: TGTGCCAGTATGGGCCGGTTTAAAGAGTACGAGCAGTACTTC. The entire variable domain, with the rest obtained from reference TRBV19 and TRBJ2-7, is as follows: DGGITQSPKYLFRKEGQNVTLSCEQNLNHDAMYWYRQDPGQGLRLIYYSQIVNDFQKGDIAEGYSVSREKKESFPLTVTSAQKNPTAFYLCASMGRFKEYEQYFGPGTRLTVT.

Many counts were recorded for this clonotype. V gene TRBV29-1 combines with J gene TRBJ1-1, with TRBD1 matching 7 bases. Germline CDR1 is SQVTM and CDR2 is ANQGSEA. V dropped 6 bases and J dropped 4; count of bases not matched to a gene: 5. CDR3 length: 12 residues. CDR3 protein: CSVTGRGTEAFF. The CDR3 coding sequence is TGCAGCGTGACAGGGAGGGGCACTGAAGCTTTCTTT.

There are many counts of this clonotype. The chain links TRBV2 to TRBJ2-5, with D tentatively TRBD2 (6 bases). V dropped 9 bases and J dropped 4 bases, with 21 bases sitting between them. The CDR3 is 15 amino acids. The germline CDR1 and CDR2 sequences are SNHLY and FYNNEI. The CDR3 DNA follows: TGTGCCAGAAAGTGGACGCGGGACTCCCGAGAGACCCAGTACTTC. As protein: CARKWTRDSRETQYF. Full variable domain (missing parts from reference TRBV2 and TRBJ2-5): EPEVTQTPSHQVTQMGQEVILRCVPISNHLYFYWYRQILGQKVEFLVSFYNNEISEKSEIFDDQFSVERPDGSNFTLKIRSTKLEDSAMYFCARKWTRDSRETQYFGPGTRLLVL.

J is TRBJ1-1 and V is TRBV29-1, with D tentatively TRBD1 (6 bases). The CDR3 extends over 13 amino acids. Trimming shortened V by 7 bases and J by 0 bases, and 12 bases separated the two germline ends. Per the germline V gene, CDR1 is SQVTM and CDR2 is ANQGSEA. CDR3 nucleotides: TGCAGCGCAGGGGACGGCATGAACACTGAAGCTTTCTTT. It codes for CSAGDGMNTEAFF.